These 4 T cell receptor beta chains were all obtained from the same sample, sequenced in a study of T-cell reconstitution after alpha-beta-depleted transplantation in children. A TCRbeta library incorporating unique molecular identifiers was prepared. TCRdb fed the PCR reads into MiXCR, producing one record per CDR3 protein. The data show under 850,000 distinct CDR3 sequences, with approximately 14% seen just once and 0.79% held by the top ten. Sample: PBMCs, taken before TCRalphabeta/CD19-depleted stem cell transplant. The receptors were gathered from a girl aged 2-15 years with congenital amegakaryocytic thrombocytopenia, due to receive a stem cell transplant.

Ten or more counts support this clonotype. The chain recombines TRBV29-1 with TRBJ2-5, with D possibly matching TRBD2 (6 bases). V dropped 6 bases and J dropped 2 bases, with 16 bases sitting between them. The CDR3 contains 14 residues. Germline assignment: CDR1 SQVTM and CDR2 ANQGSEA. This CDR3 is CSVKFRDSQETQYF. The CDR3 coding sequence is TGCAGCGTCAAATTCCGGGACTCACAAGAGACCCAGTACTTC.

The chain employs TRBV29-1 and TRBJ2-7, with unresolved D. The CDR3 spans 12 residues. From germline, CDR1 is SQVTM and CDR2 ANQGSEA. V was trimmed by 7 bases and J by 5 bases, leaving 15 bases between them. The CDR3 DNA follows: TGCAGCGGGTTACAGAGCCCGGACGAGCAGTACTTC. As protein: CSGLQSPDEQYF.

The rearrangement uses TRBV20-1 and TRBJ2-1, with D hard to call. There are 15 residues in the CDR3. Trimming stripped 6 bases from V and 6 bases from J, with 21 bases between. Germline V gene data show CDR1 as DFQATT and CDR2 as SNEGSKA (reference sequence). As DNA, the CDR3 is TGCAGTGCCTTCCTGTGGCTACCCGTATCCAATGAGCAGTTCTTC. It codes for CSAFLWLPVSNEQFF.

This clonotype was picked up many times. The chain carries TRBV20-1 and TRBJ2-7; 9 bases line up with TRBD2. The V gene end was trimmed by 5 bases and the J gene end by 3 bases; junction bases not matched to a gene: 2. CDR3 size: 12 residues. Germline V gene sequence: CDR1 DFQATT, CDR2 SNEGSKA (reference sequence). CDR3 region: CSAQTSGYEQYF. In DNA, the CDR3 is TGCAGTGCTCAGACTAGCGGCTACGAGCAGTACTTC.